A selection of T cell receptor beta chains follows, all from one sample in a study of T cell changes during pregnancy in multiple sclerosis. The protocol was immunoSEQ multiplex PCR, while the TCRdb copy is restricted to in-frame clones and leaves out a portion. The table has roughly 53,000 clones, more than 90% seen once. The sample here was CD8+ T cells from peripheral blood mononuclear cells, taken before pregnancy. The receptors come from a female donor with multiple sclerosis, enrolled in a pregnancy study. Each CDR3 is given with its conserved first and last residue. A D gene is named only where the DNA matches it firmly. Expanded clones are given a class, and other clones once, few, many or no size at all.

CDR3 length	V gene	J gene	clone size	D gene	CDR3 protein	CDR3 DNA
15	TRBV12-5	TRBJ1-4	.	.	CASGLYGGENEKLFF	TGTGCTAGTGGTTTGTATGGGGGGGAGAATGAAAAACTGTTTTTT
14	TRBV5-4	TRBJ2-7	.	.	CASSLGTLTYEQYF	TGTGCCAGCAGCTTGGGGACACTTACCTACGAGCAGTACTTC
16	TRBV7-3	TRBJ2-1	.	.	CASSPTGTDAYNEQFF	TGTGCCAGCAGCCCGACCGGGACTGATGCCTACAATGAGCAGTTCTTC
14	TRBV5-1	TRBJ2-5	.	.	CASSLRSLGETQYF	TGCGCCAGCAGCTTGCGGTCTCTCGGGGAGACCCAGTACTTC
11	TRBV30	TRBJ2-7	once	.	CAGQMDYEQYF	TGTGCCGGGCAGATGGACTACGAGCAGTACTTC
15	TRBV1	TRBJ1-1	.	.	CTSSQAPLRGTEAFF	TGCACCAGCAGCCAAGCGCCCCTACGGGGGACTGAAGCTTTCTTT
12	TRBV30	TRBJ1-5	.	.	CAWSDSSQPQHF	TGTGCCTGGAGTGACAGCAGTCAGCCCCAGCATTTT
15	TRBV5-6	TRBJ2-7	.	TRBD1	CASTPGQGESYEQYF	TGTGCCAGCACCCCCGGACAGGGCGAATCGTACGAGCAGTACTTC
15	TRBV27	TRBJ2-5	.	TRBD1	CASSVEQGLSETQYF	TGTGCCAGCAGTGTAGAACAGGGGTTATCAGAGACCCAGTACTTC
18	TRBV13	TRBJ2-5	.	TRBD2	CASSPEGLAGGVEETQYF	TGTGCCAGCAGCCCCGAAGGACTAGCGGGGGGGGTAGAAGAGACCCAGTACTTC
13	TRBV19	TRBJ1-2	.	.	CASSMGLIYGYTF	TGTGCCAGTAGTATGGGGCTGATCTATGGCTACACCTTC
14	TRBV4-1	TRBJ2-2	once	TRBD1	CASSQGGGPGELFF	TGCGCCAGCAGCCAAGGAGGGGGCCCCGGGGAGCTGTTTTTT
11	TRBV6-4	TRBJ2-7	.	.	CASKRQTEQYF	TGTGCCAGCAAGAGACAAACCGAGCAGTACTTC
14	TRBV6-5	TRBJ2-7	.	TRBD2	CASSYSSGVYEQYF	TGTGCCAGCAGTTACTCTAGCGGGGTCTACGAGCAGTACTTC
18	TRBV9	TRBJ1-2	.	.	CASSANLGGELELYGYTF	TGTGCCAGCAGCGCGAACCTTGGAGGGGAATTAGAGCTCTATGGCTACACCTTC
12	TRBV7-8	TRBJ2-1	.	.	CASSLTADEQFF	TGTGCCAGCAGCCTAACCGCCGATGAGCAGTTCTTC
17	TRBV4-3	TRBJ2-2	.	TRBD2	CASSQDRSGGNTGELFF	TGCGCCAGCAGCCAAGATCGGAGCGGGGGGAACACCGGGGAGCTGTTTTTT
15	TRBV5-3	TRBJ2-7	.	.	CARSLEVRGPLEQYF	TGTGCCAGAAGCTTGGAGGTGCGGGGCCCCCTCGAGCAGTACTTC
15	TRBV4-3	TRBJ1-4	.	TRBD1	CASSQGQGGSEKLFF	TGCGCCAGCAGCCAAGGCCAGGGGGGCAGTGAAAAACTGTTTTTT
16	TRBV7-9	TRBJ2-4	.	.	CASSQTGSGAKNIQYF	TGTGCCAGCAGCCAAACAGGGTCGGGAGCCAAAAACATTCAGTACTTC
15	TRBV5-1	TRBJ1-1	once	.	CASSLVAGLNTEAFF	TGCGCCAGCAGCTTGGTCGCGGGGTTGAACACTGAAGCTTTCTTT
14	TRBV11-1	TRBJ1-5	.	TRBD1	CASSLGQGNQPQHF	TGTGCCAGCAGCTTGGGACAGGGGAATCAGCCCCAGCATTTT
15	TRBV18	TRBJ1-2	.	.	CASSPGTYLGHGYTF	TGTGCCAGCTCACCAGGGACATACCTGGGACATGGCTACACCTTC
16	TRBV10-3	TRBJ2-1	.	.	CAISESRLATNNEQFF	TGTGCCATCAGTGAGTCGCGCCTAGCGACGAACAATGAGCAGTTCTTC
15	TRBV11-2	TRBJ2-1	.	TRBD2	CASSLGAGAGNEQFF	TGTGCCAGCAGCTTGGGAGCGGGGGCCGGCAATGAGCAGTTCTTC
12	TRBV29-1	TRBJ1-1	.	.	CSAKLQGTEAFF	TGCAGCGCCAAGCTACAGGGAACTGAAGCTTTCTTT
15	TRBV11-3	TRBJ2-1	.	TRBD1	CASSLTGEPYNEQFF	TGTGCCAGCAGCCTAACAGGGGAGCCTTACAATGAGCAGTTCTTC
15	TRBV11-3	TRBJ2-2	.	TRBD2	CASSQRGGMSGELFF	TGTGCCAGCTCTCAGCGGGGGGGCATGTCCGGGGAGCTGTTTTTT
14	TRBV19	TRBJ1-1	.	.	CASSYRTVNTEAFF	TGTGCCAGTAGTTATAGGACAGTGAACACTGAAGCTTTCTTT
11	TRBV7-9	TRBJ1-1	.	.	CASSPTGEAFF	TGTGCCAGCAGCCCCACCGGGGAAGCTTTCTTT
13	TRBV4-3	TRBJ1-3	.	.	CASSPTSFDTIYF	TGCGCCAGCAGCCCTACCTCCTTCGACACCATATATTTT
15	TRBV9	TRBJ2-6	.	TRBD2	CASVAGGSGANVLTF	TGTGCCAGCGTAGCGGGGGGATCTGGGGCCAACGTCCTGACTTTC
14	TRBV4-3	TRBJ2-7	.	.	CASSQDRGSYEQYF	TGCGCCAGCAGCCAAGATCGGGGATCCTACGAGCAGTACTTC
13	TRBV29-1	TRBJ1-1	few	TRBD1	CSVGDRKNTEAFF	TGCAGCGTTGGGGACAGGAAGAACACTGAAGCTTTCTTT
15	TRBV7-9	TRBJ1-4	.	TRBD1	CASMPIQGATEKLFF	TGTGCCAGCATGCCGATTCAGGGGGCGACCGAAAAACTGTTTTTT
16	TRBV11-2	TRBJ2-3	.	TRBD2	CASSSRTSGVTDTQYF	TGTGCCAGCAGCTCCCGGACTAGCGGGGTCACAGATACGCAGTATTTT